This entry features one T cell receptor beta chain sequence. The data derive from a study of blood T cell repertoires in COVID-19. Study-wide context: Italy, Spain and the United States were the sources of the convalescent and acute COVID-19 samples.

Assay: immunoSEQ multiplex PCR; the TCRdb copy retains only in-frame clones and omits some. The sample has fewer than 120,000 clones, more than 75% seen once. The CDR3 consists of 15 residues. Per the germline V gene, CDR1 is LNHNV and CDR2 is YYDKDF (reference sequence). Trimming shortened V by 0 bases and J by 4 bases, and 10 bases separated the two germline ends. The chain is built from TRBV15 and TRBJ2-1; tentatively, D is TRBD2 (6 bases). The sequenced sample consisted of peripheral blood. This sequence originates from a woman between 45 and 60 years old with acute or convalescent COVID-19. CDR3 in amino acids: CATSRDAGTYNEQFF. The CDR3 nucleotides are TGTGCCACCAGCAGAGATGCGGGAACATACAATGAGCAGTTCTTC.